Listed below are T cell receptor beta chains from one sample, sequenced in a study of control samples from healthy donors and cancer patients. The protocol was immunoSEQ multiplex PCR, while the TCRdb copy is restricted to in-frame clones and leaves out a portion. The sample shows about 89,000 clones, roughly 84% of them seen only once. The sample consisted of blood. The receptors stem from a woman aged 40 to 50 in good health. The CDR3 runs from the conserved cysteine through the conserved F or W. A D gene is named only where the DNA matches it firmly. The size entry is marked missing in some rows and otherwise reads once, few, many or a size class.

J,length,D,size,V,DNA,CDR3
TRBJ1-3,13,.,.,TRBV6-5,TGTGCCAGCAGGAGGGTCTCTGGAAACACCATATATTTT,CASRRVSGNTIYF
TRBJ1-2,15,TRBD1,.,TRBV18,TGTGCCAGCTCCCTGGACAGGGACCCTAACTATGGCTACACCTTC,CASSLDRDPNYGYTF
TRBJ1-5,13,.,.,TRBV9,TGTGCCAGCAGCTCCCGGTTGAATCAGCCCCAGCATTTT,CASSSRLNQPQHF
TRBJ1-1,14,.,.,TRBV5-6,TGTGCCAGCAGCGATACGGGACTCCTCCCGCAAGCTTTCTTT,CASSDTGLLPQAFF
TRBJ1-4,17,.,.,TRBV4-3,TGCGCCAGCAGCCAAGGTCTCTTCTCCACAACTAATGAAAAACTGTTTTTT,CASSQGLFSTTNEKLFF
TRBJ2-5,19,TRBD1,.,TRBV5-5,TGTGCCAGCAGCTCAAGGCCCTCTCCGACAGGGTACGAACAAGAGACCCAGTACTTC,CASSSRPSPTGYEQETQYF
TRBJ1-2,14,.,.,TRBV5-1,TGCGCCAGCAGCTTGGAAACAGCGAACTATGGCTACACCTTC,CASSLETANYGYTF
TRBJ1-2,16,.,.,TRBV7-6,TGTGCCAGCAGCCCAGGTCAAGACGGCTACTTCTATGGCTACACCTTC,CASSPGQDGYFYGYTF
TRBJ2-3,14,.,.,TRBV7-2,TGTGCCAGCAGCTTAGTTACGTTCACAGATACGCAGTATTTT,CASSLVTFTDTQYF
TRBJ1-1,13,TRBD1,.,TRBV6-5,TGTGCCAGCAGCGGACGACAGGGAACTGAAGCTTTCTTT,CASSGRQGTEAFF
TRBJ1-3,16,.,.,TRBV27,TGTGCCAGCAGTTCCCTCCTCAGGGACTCTGGAAACACCATATATTTT,CASSSLLRDSGNTIYF
TRBJ1-3,16,.,.,TRBV4-1,TGCGCCAGCAGCCCCTTCGCAGGGGCAGGTGGAAACACCATATATTTT,CASSPFAGAGGNTIYF
TRBJ2-1,14,TRBD1,.,TRBV6-5,TGTGCCAGCACCAGGACAGGGGGCATGAATGAGCAGTTCTTC,CASTRTGGMNEQFF
TRBJ2-1,15,.,.,TRBV19,TGTGCCAGTAGTATTGCGACAGGAATCTACAATGAGCAGTTCTTC,CASSIATGIYNEQFF
TRBJ1-5,16,.,.,TRBV6-4,TGTGCCAGCAGACAAGTTACCGGGACACATTATCAGCCCCAGCATTTT,CASRQVTGTHYQPQHF
TRBJ2-3,14,.,few,TRBV27,TGTGCCAGCAGTCGACAGTCTAGCACAGATACGCAGTATTTT,CASSRQSSTDTQYF
TRBJ1-4,15,.,.,TRBV21-1,TGTGCCAGCAACCCGGGGGGCCTGGCTAATGAAAAACTGTTTTTT,CASNPGGLANEKLFF